Listed here is a single T cell receptor (beta chain). Deletions cut 5 bases from V and 3 bases from J, with 19 bases between. The germline V gene has CDR1 MDHEN and CDR2 SYDVKM. There are 16 residues in the CDR3. These data belong to a study of blood T cell repertoires in COVID-19. About the research overall: COVID-19 samples collected from the United States, Italy and Spain covered acute and convalescent phases. Sample material is recorded as cDNA or gDNA derived from T cells, B-cell-depleted T cells, or PBMCs.

Authors' analysis steps: Reference gene primer amplification yielded estimated nucleated cell counts. Clones were sequenced by immunoSEQ multiplex PCR, and TCRdb holds only the in-frame ones, with some missing. The V and J calls and clone size were taken over from that table, and D and trimming were inferred from the DNA. The table has some 260,000 clones, almost 90% seen once. Sequenced: peripheral blood. The clonotype originates from an elderly man with acute or convalescent COVID-19. The chain couples TRBV28 to TRBJ2-5; tentative D call: TRBD1 (6 bases). Here the CDR3 reads CASSAQGHGNEETQYF. The CDR3 region has the DNA TGTGCCAGCAGTGCCCAGGGACACGGAAACGAAGAGACCCAGTACTTC.